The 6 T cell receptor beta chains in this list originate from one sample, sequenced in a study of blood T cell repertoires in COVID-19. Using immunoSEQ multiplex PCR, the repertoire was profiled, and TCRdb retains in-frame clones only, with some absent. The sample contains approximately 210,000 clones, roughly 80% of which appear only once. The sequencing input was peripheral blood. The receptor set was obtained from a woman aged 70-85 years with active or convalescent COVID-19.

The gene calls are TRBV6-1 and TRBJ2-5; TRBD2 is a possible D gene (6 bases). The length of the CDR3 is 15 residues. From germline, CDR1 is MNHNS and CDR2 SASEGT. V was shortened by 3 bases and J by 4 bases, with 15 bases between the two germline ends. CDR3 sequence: CASSDWDSGLETQYF. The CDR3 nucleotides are TGTGCCAGCAGTGATTGGGATAGCGGATTAGAGACCCAGTACTTC.

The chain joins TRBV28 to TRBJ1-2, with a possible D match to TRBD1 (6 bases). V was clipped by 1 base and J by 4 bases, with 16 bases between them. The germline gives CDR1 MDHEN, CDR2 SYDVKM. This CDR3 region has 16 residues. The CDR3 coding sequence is TGTGCCAGCAGTTTATTGACGACAGGTACCCTCTATGGCTACACCTTC. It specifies CASSLLTTGTLYGYTF.

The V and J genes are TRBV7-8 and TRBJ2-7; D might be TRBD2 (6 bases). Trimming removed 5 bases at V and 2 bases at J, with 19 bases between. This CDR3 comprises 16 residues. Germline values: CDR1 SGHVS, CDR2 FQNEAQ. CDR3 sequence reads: CASSPALGGPAYEQYF. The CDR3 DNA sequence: TGTGCCAGCAGCCCCGCCCTGGGGGGACCCGCCTACGAGCAGTACTTC.

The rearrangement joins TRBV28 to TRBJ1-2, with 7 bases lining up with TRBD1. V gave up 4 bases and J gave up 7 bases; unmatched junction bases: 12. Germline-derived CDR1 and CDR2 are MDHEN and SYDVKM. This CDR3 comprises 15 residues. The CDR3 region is CASSSLSLTGSGYTF. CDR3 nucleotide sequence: TGTGCCAGCAGTTCCTTATCCCTGACAGGGTCTGGCTACACCTTC.

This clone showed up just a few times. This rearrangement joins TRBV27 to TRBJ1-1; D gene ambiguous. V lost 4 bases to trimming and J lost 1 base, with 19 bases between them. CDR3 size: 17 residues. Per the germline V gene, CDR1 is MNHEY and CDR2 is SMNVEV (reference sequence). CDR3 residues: CASSSARRSLGNTEAFF. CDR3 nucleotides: TGTGCCAGCAGTTCTGCCCGACGCAGTCTAGGGAACACTGAAGCTTTCTTT.

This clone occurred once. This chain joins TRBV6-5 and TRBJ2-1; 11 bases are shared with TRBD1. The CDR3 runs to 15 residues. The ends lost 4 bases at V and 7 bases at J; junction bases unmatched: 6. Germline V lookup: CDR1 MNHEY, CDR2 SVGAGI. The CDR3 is CASSWTGTGGNEQFF. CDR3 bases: TGTGCCAGCAGTTGGACCGGGACAGGGGGTAATGAGCAGTTCTTC.